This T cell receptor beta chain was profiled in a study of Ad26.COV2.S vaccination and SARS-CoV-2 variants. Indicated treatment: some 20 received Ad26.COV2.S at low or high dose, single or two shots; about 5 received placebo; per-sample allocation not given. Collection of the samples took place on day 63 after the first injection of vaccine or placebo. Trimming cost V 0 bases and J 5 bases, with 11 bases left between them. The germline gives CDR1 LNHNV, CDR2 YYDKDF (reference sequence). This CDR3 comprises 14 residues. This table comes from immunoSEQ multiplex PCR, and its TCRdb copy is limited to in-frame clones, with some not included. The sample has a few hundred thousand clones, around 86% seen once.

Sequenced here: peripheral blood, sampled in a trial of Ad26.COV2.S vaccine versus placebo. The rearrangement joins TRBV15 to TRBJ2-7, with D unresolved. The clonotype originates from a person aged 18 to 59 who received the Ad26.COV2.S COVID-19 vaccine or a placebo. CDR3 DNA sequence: TGTGCCACCAGCAGAGATGGGTCTGGGGACGAGCAGTACTTC. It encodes CATSRDGSGDEQYF. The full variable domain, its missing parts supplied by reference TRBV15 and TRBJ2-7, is DAMVIQNPRYQVTQFGKPVTLSCSQTLNHNVMYWYQQKSSQAPKLLFHYYDKDFNNEADTPDNFQSRRPNTSFCFLDIRSPGLGDTAMYLCATSRDGSGDEQYFGPGTRLTVT.